This T cell receptor beta chain was captured in a study of T cell responses to AZD1222 COVID-19 vaccine. Whole-study findings and limits: The breadth and depth of Spike-specific TCRs increased once two AZD1222 doses had been given. At baseline, just 6 or 7 AZD1222 recipients tested seropositive. Vaccine-associated CD4 TCRs spanned spike, dominant at 160-218 and 743-854.

Profiled with immunoSEQ multiplex PCR; TCRdb holds only in-frame clones, not every one. The repertoire holds approximately 130,000 clones, with under 95% as singletons. Regarding this clone: Its antigen is currently unknown.

The CDR3 sequence is 17 residues long. This TCR was sampled from an adult in good health. The sample here was peripheral blood, taken on day 0 of AZD1222 vaccination. The genes are TRBV12-2 and TRBJ2-2; the table's TRBD2 call for D was not verified on the DNA. TRBV12-2 is shown as a pseudogene. In DNA form, the CDR3 reads TGTGCAAGTCGCCAACCGGGACTAGCGGGAGGAACCGGGGAGCTGTTTTTT. Translation gives CASRQPGLAGGTGELFF.